The 11 T cell receptor beta chains in this list originate from one sample, sequenced in a study of T cells in Graves' hyperthyroidism and ophthalmopathy. There were TCR beta CDR3 regions amplified from RNA transcripts. With the HTBI primer set, the TCR CDR3 went through a first round of RT-PCR. A single record per CDR3 protein comes from TCRdb applying MiXCR to the multiplex PCR reads. The data show 550,000 to 650,000 distinct CDR3 sequences, around 15% seen once. Sequences were obtained from blood. The source is a woman in her thirties or forties with Graves' hyperthyroidism.

This clonotype was seen a handful of times. The chain employs TRBV14 and TRBJ2-1; possibly TRBD1 for D (6 bases). With 4 bases removed from V and 5 bases from J, the gap between germline ends came to 12 bases. The germline V gene encodes CDR1 SGHDN and CDR2 FVKESK. This CDR3 has 14 residues. The DNA of the CDR3 is TGTGCCAGCAGCCGAGGGGGAGTAGACAATGAGCAGTTCTTC. Translated, it gives CASSRGGVDNEQFF. Combining the CDR3 with reference TRBV14 and TRBJ2-1 gives the whole variable domain EAGVTQFPSHSVIEKGQTVTLRCDPISGHDNLYWYRRVMGKEIKFLLHFVKESKQDESGMPNNRFLAERTGGTYSTLKVQPAELEDSGVYFCASSRGGVDNEQFFGPGTRLTVL.

This clonotype was detected a few times. The V and J genes are TRBV13 and TRBJ1-1, with 9 bases that match TRBD1. Trimming cost V 5 bases and J 0 bases; bases outside gene matches: 16. The V gene's germline CDR1 is PRHDT and CDR2 FYEKMQ (reference sequence). The CDR3 covers 19 residues. The CDR3 region has the DNA TGTGCCAGCAGCCTTCCAACCGGGACAGGGAGAAATTTGAACACTGAAGCTTTCTTT. Translation: CASSLPTGTGRNLNTEAFF.

In this sample, this clonotype turned up many times. V gene TRBV20-1 combines with J gene TRBJ2-3; 7 bases line up with TRBD1. The CDR3 is made up of 15 amino acids. Looked up from germline, CDR1 is DFQATT and CDR2 is SNEGSKA (reference sequence). The V segment lost 1 base and the J segment 0 bases; nucleotides outside the gene matches: 4. CDR3 nucleotides: TGCAGTGCTAGAGGGACAGGCGCTAGCACAGATACGCAGTATTTT. Encoded protein: CSARGTGASTDTQYF.

The chain couples TRBV27 to TRBJ2-7, with 11 bases fitting TRBD2. The germline gives CDR1 MNHEY, CDR2 SMNVEV (reference sequence). There are 15 residues in the CDR3. V was pared by 6 bases and J by 3 bases, with 7 bases of the junction left unmatched. The CDR3 loop is CASRLGTSGFYEQYF. CDR3 nucleotide sequence: TGTGCCAGCAGACTAGGGACTAGCGGCTTCTACGAGCAGTACTTC.

This clonotype showed up many times. The rearrangement links TRBV28 to TRBJ2-7; D is perhaps TRBD2 (6 bases). The CDR3 is made up of 14 amino acids. Trimming removed 6 bases at V and 7 bases at J, with 19 bases between. Germline V CDR1 and CDR2: MDHEN, SYDVKM. This CDR3 is CASRRDSGLLEQYF. The CDR3 DNA reads as TGTGCCAGCAGGAGGGACTCGGGCCTATTGGAGCAGTACTTC.

The chain joins TRBV7-3 to TRBJ1-5, with D unresolved. V was trimmed by 6 bases and J by 12 bases, leaving 15 bases between them. There are 12 residues in the CDR3. Per germline, CDR1 SGHTA and CDR2 FQGTGA. The CDR3: CASRPYIRLQHF. DNA of the CDR3: TGTGCCAGCAGACCCTACATCCGTCTCCAGCATTTT.

V is TRBV9 and J is TRBJ2-5; no clear D. V gave up 0 bases and J gave up 5 bases, with 5 bases separating them. The germline V gene has CDR1 SGDLS and CDR2 YYNGEE. The CDR3 contains 12 residues. The CDR3 nucleotides read TGTGCCAGCAGCGTAGCTGAGGAGACCCAGTACTTC. Translating gives CASSVAEETQYF.

The table lists this clonotype with many counts. The junction departs from germline at one end; a sequencing error may be responsible. The V and J genes are TRBV19 and TRBJ1-4; 7 nucleotides match TRBD1. The CDR3 sequence is 15 residues long. From germline, CDR1 is LNHDA and CDR2 SQIVND (reference sequence). CDR3: CASSVQGATNEKLFF. CDR3 nucleotides: TGCGCCAGCAGCGTTCAGGGGGCAACTAATGAAAAACTGTTTTTT.

This clonotype was seen repeatedly, ten times or more. The chain combines TRBV3-1 with TRBJ1-6; D ambiguous. Germline assignment: CDR1 LGHDT and CDR2 YNNKEL (reference sequence). V lost 1 base and J 10 bases, leaving 17 bases between the germline ends. The CDR3 has 16 amino acids. This CDR3 reads CASSQAGPGAQSPLHF. The DNA for the CDR3 is TGTGCCAGCAGCCAAGCCGGGCCCGGAGCCCAATCACCCCTCCACTTT.

The chain couples TRBV14 to TRBJ1-2; D remains unclear. The germline gives CDR1 SGHDN, CDR2 FVKESK. The CDR3 contains 12 residues. V lost 1 base, J lost 8 bases, and 8 bases lay in between. The CDR3 coding sequence is TGTGCCAGCAGCCAAGCCTTGGAAGGCTACACCTTC. Amino acid sequence: CASSQALEGYTF.

The chain links TRBV3-1 to TRBJ2-1, with 10 bases fitting TRBD1. In germline, CDR1 is LGHDT, CDR2 YNNKEL (reference sequence). The CDR3 runs 15 residues. With V trimmed by 4 bases and J by 9 bases, 9 bases remained unmatched. Here the CDR3 DNA reads TGTGCCAGCAGCCCTTGGACAGGGGGGCGCAGTGAGCAGTTCTTC. Its protein product is CASSPWTGGRSEQFF.